This is a list of T cell receptor beta chains from one sample in a study of blood T cell repertoires in COVID-19. Sequencing was performed with immunoSEQ multiplex PCR; in TCRdb, only in-frame clones are kept and a portion is missing. The table includes 200,000 or so clones, around 89% detected once. Sequenced: peripheral blood. These receptors were collected from a man younger than 45 with COVID-19, enrolled during active disease. The CDR3 runs from the conserved cysteine through the conserved F or W. Each record gives: J gene, D gene, V gene, clone size, CDR3 DNA, CDR3 protein. A D gene is named only where the DNA matches it firmly. Size values are once, few and many counts, or a class for expanded clones, and some rows have none.

J: TRBJ1-1; D: -; V: TRBV9; size: -; DNA: TGTGCCAGCAGCGTGATCCGGGACAAAGGTGAAGCTTTCTTT; CDR3: CASSVIRDKGEAFF
J: TRBJ2-3; D: TRBD2; V: TRBV5-1; size: -; DNA: TGCGCCAGCAGCCCGGGACTAGCGGGGAGGGGACCTTTCACAGATACGCAGTATTTT; CDR3: CASSPGLAGRGPFTDTQYF
J: TRBJ1-1; D: -; V: TRBV30; size: -; DNA: TGTGCCTGGTTCCAATCCAGGAACACTGAAGCTTTCTTT; CDR3: CAWFQSRNTEAFF
J: TRBJ2-2; D: -; V: TRBV28; size: -; DNA: TGTGCCTACAGGGTTGGGAACACCGGGGAGCTGTTTTTT; CDR3: CAYRVGNTGELFF
J: TRBJ2-2; D: TRBD2; V: TRBV27; size: few; DNA: TGTGCCAGCAGCGCAAAGGTGGGGGGGGCGAACACCGGGGAGCTGTTTTTT; CDR3: CASSAKVGGANTGELFF
J: TRBJ2-1; D: TRBD2; V: TRBV4-1; size: -; DNA: TGCGCCAGCAGCCAACCGGGACTAGCCAATGAGCAGTTCTTC; CDR3: CASSQPGLANEQFF
J: TRBJ2-1; D: TRBD2; V: TRBV7-3; size: -; DNA: TGTGCCAGCAGCTTATTCTCTAGCGGGGGATCCAATGAGCAGTTCTTC; CDR3: CASSLFSSGGSNEQFF
J: TRBJ1-1; D: -; V: TRBV6-5; size: -; DNA: TGTGCCAGCAGTTATTCAGGGCTACCCCTGGGGACTGAAGCTTTCTTT; CDR3: CASSYSGLPLGTEAFF
J: TRBJ2-2; D: -; V: TRBV7-9; size: -; DNA: TGTGCCAGCAGCCCCCTAGGGGGTTGGACCGGGGAGCTGTTTTTT; CDR3: CASSPLGGWTGELFF
J: TRBJ1-4; D: -; V: TRBV6-5; size: once; DNA: TGTGCCAGCAGTTACACAGGGCCCCGACTTGAAAAACTGTTTTTT; CDR3: CASSYTGPRLEKLFF
J: TRBJ1-1; D: -; V: TRBV2; size: -; DNA: TGTGCCAGCAACGACGGGGTGAACACTGAAGCTTTCTTT; CDR3: CASNDGVNTEAFF
J: TRBJ1-3; D: -; V: TRBV3-1/TRBV3-2; size: few; DNA: TGTGCCAGCGTGCCAAGCGGGGGTGCTGGAAACACCATATATTTT; CDR3: CASVPSGGAGNTIYF
J: TRBJ1-1; D: -; V: TRBV4-2; size: -; DNA: TGTGCCAGCAGCCTAGGGGGAGGGCGGAACTCGGAAGCTTTCTTT; CDR3: CASSLGGGRNSEAFF
J: TRBJ1-1; D: TRBD1; V: TRBV28; size: -; DNA: TGTGCCAGCAGCACGGGACAGAGAACTGAAGCTTTCTTT; CDR3: CASSTGQRTEAFF
J: TRBJ2-7; D: TRBD1; V: TRBV18; size: -; DNA: TGTGCCAGCTCACGCACAGGGGCCGACGAGCAGTACTTC; CDR3: CASSRTGADEQYF
J: TRBJ2-2; D: TRBD1; V: TRBV7-3; size: -; DNA: TGTGCCAGCAGCTCCTCCCGGGACAGATACACCGGGGAGCTGTTTTTT; CDR3: CASSSSRDRYTGELFF
J: TRBJ1-2; D: TRBD1; V: TRBV25-1; size: -; DNA: TGTGCCAGTGCCGGACAGGAAAAAAGGTCGAGCTACACCTTC; CDR3: CASAGQEKRSSYTF
J: TRBJ2-3; D: -; V: TRBV6-5; size: -; DNA: TGTGCCAGCAACAATATCGAACAGGGCGGAGATACGCAGTATTTT; CDR3: CASNNIEQGGDTQYF
J: TRBJ2-7; D: TRBD2; V: TRBV2; size: few; DNA: TGTGCCAGCATGGGGACTAGCGGGAGGGCCTACGAGCAGTACTTC; CDR3: CASMGTSGRAYEQYF
J: TRBJ1-5; D: -; V: TRBV5-1; size: -; DNA: TGCGCCAGCAGCTTCGGGGACAACAATCAGCCCCAGCATTTT; CDR3: CASSFGDNNQPQHF
J: TRBJ2-2; D: -; V: TRBV7-3; size: -; DNA: TGTGCCAGCAGCCCAAGTAGCGACACCGGGGAGCTGTTTTTT; CDR3: CASSPSSDTGELFF
J: TRBJ2-3; D: -; V: TRBV20-1; size: few; DNA: TGCAGTGCTTTACAGGGTAATACGCAGTATTTT; CDR3: CSALQGNTQYF
J: TRBJ2-3; D: TRBD1; V: TRBV6-4; size: -; DNA: TGTGCCAGCAGTGAGTGGGGACAGGGGAACACAGATACGCAGTATTTT; CDR3: CASSEWGQGNTDTQYF
J: TRBJ1-2; D: TRBD1; V: TRBV7-9; size: -; DNA: TGTGCCAGCAGGAGAGACAGGGTGAACTATGGCTACACCTTC; CDR3: CASRRDRVNYGYTF
J: TRBJ1-4; D: -; V: TRBV2; size: -; DNA: TGTGCCAGCCAGGAGGAGGGGATTAATGAAAAACTGTTTTTT; CDR3: CASQEEGINEKLFF
J: TRBJ2-1; D: TRBD2; V: TRBV15; size: -; DNA: TGTGCCACCAGCGGTAGCGGGGGGGCGACGCACAATGAGCAGTTCTTC; CDR3: CATSGSGGATHNEQFF
J: TRBJ1-1; D: -; V: TRBV14; size: -; DNA: TGTGCCAGCAGCCAATCTCCTTTGCGGAACACTGAAGCTTTCTTT; CDR3: CASSQSPLRNTEAFF
J: TRBJ2-1; D: TRBD2; V: TRBV15; size: -; DNA: TGTGCCACCAGCTTAGCGGGGGGGCCCGTCTACAATGAGCAGTTCTTC; CDR3: CATSLAGGPVYNEQFF
J: TRBJ2-5; D: TRBD1; V: TRBV9; size: -; DNA: TGTGCCAGCAGCGTAGTGGGGACAGGGGGCGGCCGACAAGAGACCCAGTACTTC; CDR3: CASSVVGTGGGRQETQYF
J: TRBJ1-2; D: TRBD1; V: TRBV27; size: once; DNA: TGTGCCAGCAGCCCGACAGGGTTTGGCTACACCTTC; CDR3: CASSPTGFGYTF
J: TRBJ1-2; D: TRBD1; V: TRBV29-1; size: -; DNA: TGCAGCGTTACCGGGACAGGGACCCCCGACTATGGCTACACCTTC; CDR3: CSVTGTGTPDYGYTF
J: TRBJ2-7; D: TRBD1; V: TRBV12-3/TRBV12-4; size: -; DNA: TGTGCCAGCAGGGGGACAGGCGTCAACGAGCAGTACTTC; CDR3: CASRGTGVNEQYF
J: TRBJ2-2; D: -; V: TRBV7-3; size: once; DNA: TGTGCCAGCAGCTTAAACACAGGGAGTGCCGGGGAGCTGTTTTTT; CDR3: CASSLNTGSAGELFF
J: TRBJ1-5; D: -; V: TRBV19; size: -; DNA: TGTGCCAGTAGTATTAATGGAGGAGGCAATCAGCCCCAGCATTTT; CDR3: CASSINGGGNQPQHF
J: TRBJ2-3; D: -; V: TRBV4-3; size: -; DNA: TGCGCCAGCAGCTTAAGGGGACAAGTCACAGATACGCAGTATTTT; CDR3: CASSLRGQVTDTQYF
J: TRBJ2-3; D: TRBD2; V: TRBV9; size: -; DNA: TGTGCCAGCAGCGGGCCGGGACTAGCGGATAGCACAGATACGCAGTATTTT; CDR3: CASSGPGLADSTDTQYF
J: TRBJ1-2; D: -; V: TRBV7-9; size: few; DNA: TGTGCCAGCAGCTTAGCGTCGACGGGGGGAGCTAACTATGGCTACACCTTC; CDR3: CASSLASTGGANYGYTF
J: TRBJ1-2; D: -; V: TRBV18; size: -; DNA: TGTGCCAGCTCACCCCGGGACACGAGCTATGGCTACACCTTC; CDR3: CASSPRDTSYGYTF
J: TRBJ1-2; D: -; V: TRBV21-1; size: -; DNA: TGTGCCAGCATCACGGGGACTCCCATGTCTGGCTACACCTTC; CDR3: CASITGTPMSGYTF
J: TRBJ1-2; D: TRBD1; V: TRBV4-3; size: -; DNA: TGCGCCAGCAGCCAAAATTCCGGGACAGGGGGCTATGGCTACACCTTC; CDR3: CASSQNSGTGGYGYTF
J: TRBJ1-1; D: -; V: TRBV5-1; size: -; DNA: TGCGCCAGCAGCTTGGATTGGTCTATGAACACTGAAGCTTTCTTT; CDR3: CASSLDWSMNTEAFF
J: TRBJ1-6; D: TRBD1; V: TRBV4-2; size: -; DNA: TGTGCCAGCAGCCAGGGGACAGGGGCTTCACCCCTCCACTTT; CDR3: CASSQGTGASPLHF
J: TRBJ2-1; D: TRBD1; V: TRBV19; size: -; DNA: TGTGCCAGTAACGGGCAGGGGGCCGGCAATGAGCAGTTCTTC; CDR3: CASNGQGAGNEQFF
J: TRBJ2-7; D: TRBD1; V: TRBV3-1/TRBV3-2; size: -; DNA: TGTGCCAGCAGCCAACCCGGGACAGGTGTGTGGGAGCAGTACTTC; CDR3: CASSQPGTGVWEQYF
J: TRBJ2-5; D: TRBD1; V: TRBV5-6; size: few; DNA: TGTGCCAGCAGCTTAGGACAGGGGGCTGGGGAGACCCAGTACTTC; CDR3: CASSLGQGAGETQYF
J: TRBJ1-3; D: TRBD1; V: TRBV7-9; size: -; DNA: TGTGCCAGTACTGCGGGACAGGGAGTCTCTGGAAACACCATATATTTT; CDR3: CASTAGQGVSGNTIYF
J: TRBJ2-1; D: -; V: TRBV28; size: -; DNA: TGTGCCAGCAGTTTTGGAGGGAAACACAATGAGCAGTTCTTC; CDR3: CASSFGGKHNEQFF
J: TRBJ1-1; D: -; V: TRBV4-3; size: -; DNA: TGCGCCAGCAGCCCTCAACCGGGTAGTTGGACTGAAGCTTTCTTT; CDR3: CASSPQPGSWTEAFF
J: TRBJ2-1; D: -; V: TRBV5-1; size: -; DNA: TGCGCCAGCAGCCAAGGATCGGGGAACAATGAGCAGTTCTTC; CDR3: CASSQGSGNNEQFF
J: TRBJ1-2; D: -; V: TRBV10-3; size: -; DNA: TGTGCTTCGCAGCCGGGGGAACAATATGGCTACACCTTC; CDR3: CASQPGEQYGYTF
J: TRBJ1-1; D: -; V: TRBV2; size: -; DNA: TGTGCCAGCAGCGATGACATTGGTGGGGCTTTCTTT; CDR3: CASSDDIGGAFF